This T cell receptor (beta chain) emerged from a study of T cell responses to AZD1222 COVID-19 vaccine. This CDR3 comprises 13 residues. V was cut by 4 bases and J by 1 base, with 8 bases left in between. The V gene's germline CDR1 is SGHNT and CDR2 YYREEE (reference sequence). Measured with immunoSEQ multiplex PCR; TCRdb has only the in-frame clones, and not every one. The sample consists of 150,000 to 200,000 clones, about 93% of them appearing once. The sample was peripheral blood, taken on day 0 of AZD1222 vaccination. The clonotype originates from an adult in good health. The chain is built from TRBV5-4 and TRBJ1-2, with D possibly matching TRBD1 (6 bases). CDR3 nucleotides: TGTGCCAGCAGCCCGGACAGTAACTATGGCTACACCTTC. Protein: CASSPDSNYGYTF.